These 7 T cell receptor beta chains were sequenced from one sample in a study of cytomegalovirus exposure and HLA in healthy donors. PCR was performed using 60 Vbeta and 13 Jbeta primers. This table comes from immunoSEQ multiplex PCR, and its TCRdb copy is limited to in-frame clones, with some not included. Among approximately 220,000 clones listed, 75% to 80% were seen once. The sample consisted of PBMCs. The source is a male donor in good health and CMV-seronegative.

This chain uses TRBV29-1 with TRBJ1-1; D gene ambiguous. CDR3 length: 15 amino acids. Germline values: CDR1 SQVTM, CDR2 ANQGSEA. V lost 4 bases and J lost 4, with 19 bases in between. Written as DNA, the CDR3 is TGCAGCGTTGTGGGAGGGTCAAAATGGGGCACTGAAGCTTTCTTT. Translated, it gives CSVVGGSKWGTEAFF.

This sequence joins TRBV6-4 and TRBJ2-1; 7 bases match TRBD2. Germline loops: CDR1 MRHNA, CDR2 SNTAGT. After removal of 1 base from V and 5 bases from J, the junction contained 2 bases not matched to a gene. The CDR3 is made up of 14 amino acids. This CDR3 reads CASSDYSGNNEQFF. The CDR3 DNA reads as TGTGCCAGCAGTGACTACAGCGGGAACAATGAGCAGTTCTTC.

V usage is TRBV2 and J usage is TRBJ2-7; D gene unclear. The V end was cut by 0 bases, the J end by 0 bases, with 9 bases between. The CDR3 sequence is 15 residues long. Per germline, CDR1 SNHLY and CDR2 FYNNEI. The CDR3 DNA is TGTGCCAGCAGTGAAGCTTGGCAGGACTCCTACGAGCAGTACTTC. Protein product: CASSEAWQDSYEQYF. Full variable domain (outside the CDR3, taken from reference TRBV2 and TRBJ2-7): EPEVTQTPSHQVTQMGQEVILRCVPISNHLYFYWYRQILGQKVEFLVSFYNNEISEKSEIFDDQFSVERPDGSNFTLKIRSTKLEDSAMYFCASSEAWQDSYEQYFGPGTRLTVT.

The rearrangement joins TRBV9 to TRBJ1-2; D is ambiguous. CDR3 length: 14 residues. The V gene's germline CDR1 is SGDLS and CDR2 YYNGEE. The V gene lost 4 bases and the J gene lost 8 bases, with 18 bases spanning the gap. The CDR3 sequence: CASSPSREPRGYTF. CDR3 coding DNA: TGTGCCAGCAGCCCGAGCCGGGAACCAAGGGGCTACACCTTC.

The V call is TRBV9, the J call TRBJ1-2; D may be TRBD1 (5 bases). V was shortened by 4 bases and J by 8 bases, with 18 bases between the two germline ends. CDR3 size: 14 residues. CDR1 and CDR2 (germline): SGDLS, YYNGEE. The CDR3 coding sequence is TGTGCCAGCAGCCCCTACGGGGGTCTCGAGGGCTACACCTTC. Translation: CASSPYGGLEGYTF.

A few counts support this clone. The chain has TRBV28 and TRBJ2-7; tentatively, D is TRBD2 (6 bases). Between the trimmed V and J ends, which lost 4 bases and 4 bases, there was a span of 11 bases. In germline, CDR1 is MDHEN, CDR2 SYDVKM. The CDR3 covers 13 residues. The CDR3 region is CASSSGRSYEQYF. CDR3 nucleotide sequence: TGTGCCAGCAGTTCCGGGAGAAGTTACGAGCAGTACTTC.

V and J are TRBV7-9 and TRBJ1-5, with 7 bases aligning to TRBD1. Per germline, CDR1 SEHNR and CDR2 FQNEAQ (reference sequence). The V and J ends lost 2 bases and 3 bases, in that order; junction bases with no gene match: 7. This CDR3 region has 16 residues. The CDR3 coding sequence is TGTGCCAGCAGCTTACAGGGGGACGGACTCAATCAGCCCCAGCATTTT. Encoded protein: CASSLQGDGLNQPQHF.